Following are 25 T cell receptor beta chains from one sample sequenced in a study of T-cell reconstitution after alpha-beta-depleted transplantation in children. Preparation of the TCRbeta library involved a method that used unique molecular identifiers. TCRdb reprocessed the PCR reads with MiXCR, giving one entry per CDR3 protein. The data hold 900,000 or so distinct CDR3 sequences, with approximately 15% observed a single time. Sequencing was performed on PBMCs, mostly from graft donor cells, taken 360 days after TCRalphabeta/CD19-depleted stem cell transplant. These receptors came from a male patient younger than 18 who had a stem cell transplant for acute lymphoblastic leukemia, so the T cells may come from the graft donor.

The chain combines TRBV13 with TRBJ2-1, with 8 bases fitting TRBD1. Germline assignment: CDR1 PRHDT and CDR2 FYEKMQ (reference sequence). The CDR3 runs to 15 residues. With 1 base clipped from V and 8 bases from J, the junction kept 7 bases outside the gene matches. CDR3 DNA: TGTGCCAGCAGCTTAGTGAGGACAGGGAACGATGAGCAGTTCTTC. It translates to CASSLVRTGNDEQFF.

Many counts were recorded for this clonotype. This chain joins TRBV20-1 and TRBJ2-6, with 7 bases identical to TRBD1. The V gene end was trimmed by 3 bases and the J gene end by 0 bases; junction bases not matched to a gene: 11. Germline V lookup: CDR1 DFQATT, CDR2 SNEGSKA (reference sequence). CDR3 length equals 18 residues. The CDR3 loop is CSARPGQYAFSGANVLTF. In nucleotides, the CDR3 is TGCAGTGCTAGGCCGGGACAGTATGCCTTCTCTGGGGCCAACGTCCTGACTTTC.

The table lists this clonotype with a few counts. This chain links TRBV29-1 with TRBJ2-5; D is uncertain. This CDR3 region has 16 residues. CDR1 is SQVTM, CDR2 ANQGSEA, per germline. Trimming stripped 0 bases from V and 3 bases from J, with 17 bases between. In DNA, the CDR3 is TGCAGCGTTGAAGACCAACGGGCCTCCATTGAAGAGACCCAGTACTTC. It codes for CSVEDQRASIEETQYF.

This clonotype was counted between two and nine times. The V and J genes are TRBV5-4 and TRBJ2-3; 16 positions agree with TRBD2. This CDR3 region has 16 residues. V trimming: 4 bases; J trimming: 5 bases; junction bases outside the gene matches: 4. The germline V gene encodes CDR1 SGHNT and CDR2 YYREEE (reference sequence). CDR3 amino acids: CASSGGLAGGIDTQYF. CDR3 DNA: TGTGCCAGCAGCGGGGGACTAGCGGGAGGGATAGATACGCAGTATTTT.

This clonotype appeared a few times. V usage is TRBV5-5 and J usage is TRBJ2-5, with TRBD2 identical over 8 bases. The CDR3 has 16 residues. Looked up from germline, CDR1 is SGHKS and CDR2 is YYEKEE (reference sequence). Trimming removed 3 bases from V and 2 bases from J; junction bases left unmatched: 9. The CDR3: CASSSLLAGTQETQYF. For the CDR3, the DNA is TGTGCCAGCAGCTCTCTGTTAGCGGGAACACAAGAGACCCAGTACTTC. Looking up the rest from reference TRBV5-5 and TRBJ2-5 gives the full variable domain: DAGVTQSPTHLIKTRGQQVTLRCSPISGHKSVSWYQQVLGQGPQFIFQYYEKEERGRGNFPDRFSARQFPNYSSELNVNALLLGDSALYLCASSSLLAGTQETQYFGPGTRLLVL.

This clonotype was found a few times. CDR3 region: CASNTGELFF. In DNA, the CDR3 is TGCGCCAGTAACACCGGGGAGCTGTTTTTT. The rearrangement joins TRBV5-1 to TRBJ2-2; the D is unclear. Germline V gene lookup returns CDR1 SGHRS and CDR2 YFSETQ. The CDR3 runs to 10 residues. The V gene lost 8 bases and the J gene lost 2 bases, with 1 base spanning the gap.

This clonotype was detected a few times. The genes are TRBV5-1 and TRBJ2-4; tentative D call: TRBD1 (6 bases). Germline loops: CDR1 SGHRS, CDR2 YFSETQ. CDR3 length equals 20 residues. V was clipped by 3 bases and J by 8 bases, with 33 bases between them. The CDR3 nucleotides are TGCGCCAGCAGCTGGCCCCTCTCGGGTCCCGGTACAGGGAATAGGGACATTCAGTACTTC. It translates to CASSWPLSGPGTGNRDIQYF.

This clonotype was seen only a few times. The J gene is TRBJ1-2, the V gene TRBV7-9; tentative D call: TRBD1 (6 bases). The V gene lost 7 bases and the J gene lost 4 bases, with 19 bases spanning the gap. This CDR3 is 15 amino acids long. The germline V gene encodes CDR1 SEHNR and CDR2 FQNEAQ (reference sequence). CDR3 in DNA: TGTGCCAGCACCCACACCCTGAGGGGGAGCTATGGCTACACCTTC. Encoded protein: CASTHTLRGSYGYTF.

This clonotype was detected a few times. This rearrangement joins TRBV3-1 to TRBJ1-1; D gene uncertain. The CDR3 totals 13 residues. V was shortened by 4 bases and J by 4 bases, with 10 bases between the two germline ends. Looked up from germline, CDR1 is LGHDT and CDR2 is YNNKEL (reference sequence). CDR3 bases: TGTGCCAGCAGCCCCCGACTAGTCACTGAAGCTTTCTTT. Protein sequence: CASSPRLVTEAFF.

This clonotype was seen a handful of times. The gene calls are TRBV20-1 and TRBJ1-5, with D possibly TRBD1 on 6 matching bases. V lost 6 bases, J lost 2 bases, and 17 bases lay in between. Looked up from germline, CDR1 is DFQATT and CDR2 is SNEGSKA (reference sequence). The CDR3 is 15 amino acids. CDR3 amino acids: CSASRGALGNQPQHF. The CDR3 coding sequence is TGCAGTGCCTCCCGGGGGGCGTTAGGCAATCAGCCCCAGCATTTT.

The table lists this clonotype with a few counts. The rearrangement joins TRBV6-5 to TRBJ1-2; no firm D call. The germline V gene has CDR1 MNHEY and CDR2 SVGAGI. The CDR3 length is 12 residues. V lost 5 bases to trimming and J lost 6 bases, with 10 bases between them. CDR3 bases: TGTGCCAGCAGTAGGCATGGGAATGGCTACACCTTC. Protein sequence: CASSRHGNGYTF.

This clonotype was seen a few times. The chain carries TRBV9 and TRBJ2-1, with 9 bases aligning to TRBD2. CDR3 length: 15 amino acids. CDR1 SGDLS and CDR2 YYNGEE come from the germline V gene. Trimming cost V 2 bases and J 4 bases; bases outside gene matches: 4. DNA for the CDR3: TGTGCCAGCAGCGTCTTCGCGGGAGGGTACAATGAGCAGTTCTTC. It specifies CASSVFAGGYNEQFF. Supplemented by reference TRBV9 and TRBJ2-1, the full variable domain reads DSGVTQTPKHLITATGQRVTLRCSPRSGDLSVYWYQQSLDQGLQFLIQYYNGEERAKGNILERFSAQQFPDLHSELNLSSLELGDSALYFCASSVFAGGYNEQFFGPGTRLTVL.

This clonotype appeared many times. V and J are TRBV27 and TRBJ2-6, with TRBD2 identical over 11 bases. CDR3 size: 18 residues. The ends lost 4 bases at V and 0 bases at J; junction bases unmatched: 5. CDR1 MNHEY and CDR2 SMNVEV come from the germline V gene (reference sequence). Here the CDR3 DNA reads TGTGCCAGCAGTTCAGTAGCGGGAGGGCCCTCTGGGGCCAACGTCCTGACTTTC. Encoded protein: CASSSVAGGPSGANVLTF. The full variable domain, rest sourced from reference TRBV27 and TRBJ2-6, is EAQVTQNPRYLITVTGKKLTVTCSQNMNHEYMSWYRQDPGLGLRQIYYSMNVEVTDKGDVPEGYKVSRKEKRNFPLILESPSPNQTSLYFCASSSVAGGPSGANVLTFGAGSRLTVL.

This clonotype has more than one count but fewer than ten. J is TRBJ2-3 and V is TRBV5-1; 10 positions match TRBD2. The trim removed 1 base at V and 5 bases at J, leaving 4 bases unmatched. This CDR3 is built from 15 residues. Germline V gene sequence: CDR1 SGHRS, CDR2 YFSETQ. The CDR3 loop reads CASSLTLAGVDTQYF. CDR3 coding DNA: TGCGCCAGCAGCTTGACCCTAGCGGGAGTAGATACGCAGTATTTT.

The CDR3 DNA reads as TGTGCCACGAGCGAACAGGGGGCGGATGGCTACACCTTC. The encoded protein is CATSEQGADGYTF. The chain uses TRBV24-1 and TRBJ1-2; 9 bases agree with TRBD1. This CDR3 region has 13 residues. Losses at the gene ends were 10 bases for V and 6 bases for J; bases not matched to a gene: 8. The germline V gene encodes CDR1 KGHDR and CDR2 SFDVKD.

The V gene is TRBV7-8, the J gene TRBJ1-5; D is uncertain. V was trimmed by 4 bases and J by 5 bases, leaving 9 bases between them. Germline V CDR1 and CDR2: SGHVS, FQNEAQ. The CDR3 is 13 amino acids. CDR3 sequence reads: CASSSVEYQPQHF. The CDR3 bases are TGTGCCAGCAGCTCGGTAGAGTATCAGCCCCAGCATTTT. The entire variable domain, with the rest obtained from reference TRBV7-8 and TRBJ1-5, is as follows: GAGVSQSPRYKVAKRGQDVALRCDPISGHVSLFWYQQALGQGPEFLTYFQNEAQLDKSGLPSDRFFAERPEGSVSTLKIQRTQQEDSAVYLCASSSVEYQPQHFGDGTRLSIL.

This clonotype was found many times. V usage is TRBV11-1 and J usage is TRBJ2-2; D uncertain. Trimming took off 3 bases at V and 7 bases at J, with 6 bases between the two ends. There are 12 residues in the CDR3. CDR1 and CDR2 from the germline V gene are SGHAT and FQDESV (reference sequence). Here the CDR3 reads CASSFWDGELFF. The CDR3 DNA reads TGTGCCAGCAGCTTTTGGGACGGGGAGCTGTTTTTT.

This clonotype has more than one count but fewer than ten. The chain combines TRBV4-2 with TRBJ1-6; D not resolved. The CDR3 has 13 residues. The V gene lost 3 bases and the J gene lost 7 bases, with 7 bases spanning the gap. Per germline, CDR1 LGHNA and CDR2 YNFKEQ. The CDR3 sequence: CASSHTENSPLHF. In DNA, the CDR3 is TGTGCCAGCAGCCACACCGAAAATTCACCCCTCCACTTT.

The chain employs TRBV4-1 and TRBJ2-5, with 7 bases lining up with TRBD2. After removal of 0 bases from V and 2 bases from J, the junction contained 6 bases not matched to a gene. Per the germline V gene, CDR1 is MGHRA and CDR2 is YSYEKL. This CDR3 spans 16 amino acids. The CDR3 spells CASSQEGLRQQETQYF. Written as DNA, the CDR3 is TGCGCCAGCAGCCAAGAGGGACTACGTCAACAAGAGACCCAGTACTTC.

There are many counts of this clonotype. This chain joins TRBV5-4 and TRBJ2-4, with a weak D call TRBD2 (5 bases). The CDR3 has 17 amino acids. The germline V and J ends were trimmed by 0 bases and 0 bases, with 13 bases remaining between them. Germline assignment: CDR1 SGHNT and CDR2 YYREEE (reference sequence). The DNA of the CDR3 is TGTGCCAGCAGCTTGGGGAGCGGAACGATAGCCAAAAACATTCAGTACTTC. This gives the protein CASSLGSGTIAKNIQYF.

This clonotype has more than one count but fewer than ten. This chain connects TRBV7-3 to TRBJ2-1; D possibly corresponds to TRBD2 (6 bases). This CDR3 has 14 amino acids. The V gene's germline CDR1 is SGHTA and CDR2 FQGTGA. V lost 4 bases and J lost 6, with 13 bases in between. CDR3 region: CASSSSAGSNEQFF. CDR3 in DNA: TGTGCCAGCAGCTCCTCTGCGGGAAGCAATGAGCAGTTCTTC.

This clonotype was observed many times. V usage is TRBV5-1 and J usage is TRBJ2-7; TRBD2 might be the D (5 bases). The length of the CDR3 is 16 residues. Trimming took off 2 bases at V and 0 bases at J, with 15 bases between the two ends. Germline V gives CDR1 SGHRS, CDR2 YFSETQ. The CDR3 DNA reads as TGCGCCAGCAGCTTCGGGCTACTAGGAAGCTCCTACGAGCAGTACTTC. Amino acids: CASSFGLLGSSYEQYF.

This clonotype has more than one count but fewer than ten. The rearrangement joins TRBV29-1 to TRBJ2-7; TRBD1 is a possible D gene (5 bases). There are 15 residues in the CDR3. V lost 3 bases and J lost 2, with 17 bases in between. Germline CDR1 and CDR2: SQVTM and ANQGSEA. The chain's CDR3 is CSVDGQGNSPYEQYF. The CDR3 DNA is TGCAGCGTTGACGGGCAGGGCAATTCCCCCTACGAGCAGTACTTC.

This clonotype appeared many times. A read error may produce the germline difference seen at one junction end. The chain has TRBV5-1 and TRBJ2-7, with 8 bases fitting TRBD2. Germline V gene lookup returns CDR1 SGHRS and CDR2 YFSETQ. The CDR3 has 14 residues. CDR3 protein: CASSLGAGGYEQYF. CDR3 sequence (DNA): TGTGCCAGCAGCTTAGGGGCGGGGGGCTACGAGCAGTACTTC.

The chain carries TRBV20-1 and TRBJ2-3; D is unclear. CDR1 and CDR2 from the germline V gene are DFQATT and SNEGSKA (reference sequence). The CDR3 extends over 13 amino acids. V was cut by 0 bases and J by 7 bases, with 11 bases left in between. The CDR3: CSARESSANTQYF. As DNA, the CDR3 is TGCAGTGCTAGAGAATCCAGCGCCAATACGCAGTATTTT.